These 21 T cell receptor beta chains share one sample of origin, sequenced in a study of blood T cell repertoires in COVID-19. Assay used: immunoSEQ multiplex PCR; TCRdb lists only in-frame clones, some missing. The sample shows about 58,000 clones, 89% of them seen only once. The sample consisted of peripheral blood. Receptors originate from a woman between 55 and 75 years old with active COVID-19.

V usage is TRBV5-6 and J usage is TRBJ2-3, with D possibly TRBD2 on 5 matching bases. CDR1 is SGHDT, CDR2 YYEEEE, per germline. Trimming took off 0 bases at V and 2 bases at J, with 13 bases between the two ends. The CDR3 spans 16 residues. The CDR3 nucleotides read TGTGCCAGCAGCTTGGTAGTCTCGGGATTCACAGATACGCAGTATTTT. This encodes CASSLVVSGFTDTQYF.

The rearrangement uses TRBV19 and TRBJ2-3; D is possibly TRBD2 (7 bases). The CDR3 sequence is 15 residues long. V lost 7 bases and J 5 bases, leaving 19 bases between the germline ends. Germline V gene data show CDR1 as LNHDA and CDR2 as SQIVND (reference sequence). The chain's CDR3 is CASNFRGAPGDTQYF. In DNA form, the CDR3 reads TGTGCCAGTAATTTTCGGGGGGCGCCTGGAGATACGCAGTATTTT.

The rearrangement uses TRBV7-6 and TRBJ2-3; 9 nucleotides line up with TRBD2. The germline gives CDR1 SGHVS, CDR2 FNYEAQ. This CDR3 has 18 residues. After removal of 5 bases from V and 2 bases from J, the junction contained 14 bases not matched to a gene. CDR3 residues: CASSAPFAVAGDTDTQYF. CDR3 coding DNA: TGTGCCAGCAGCGCCCCGTTTGCGGTAGCGGGGGACACAGATACGCAGTATTTT.

This sequence joins TRBV3-1 (or the pseudogene TRBV3-2) and TRBJ1-2; D perhaps matches TRBD1 (6 bases). The CDR3 runs 14 residues. CDR1 is LGHDT and CDR2 is YNNKEL in the germline V gene (reference sequence). Trimming pared 4 bases from V and 14 bases from J, leaving 23 bases between. The CDR3 spells CASSRGDTGLLFTF. DNA of the CDR3: TGTGCCAGCAGCCGAGGGGACACTGGCCTATTGTTTACCTTC.

This rearrangement joins TRBV10-3 to TRBJ1-5; maybe TRBD1 (5 bases). V lost 2 bases and J lost 2, with 10 bases in between. The CDR3 has 15 residues. Germline V gene sequence: CDR1 ENHRY, CDR2 SYGVKD. In DNA form, the CDR3 reads TGTGCCATCAGTGAGGGCAGGGAGGGCAATCAGCCCCAGCATTTT. Translating it yields CAISEGREGNQPQHF.

The chain links TRBV2 to TRBJ2-6; D possibly corresponds to TRBD2 (6 bases). This CDR3 comprises 16 residues. V lost 3 bases, J lost 4 bases, and 13 bases lay in between. Per the germline V gene, CDR1 is SNHLY and CDR2 is FYNNEI. The CDR3 reads CASSDPGGLGANVLTF. Here the CDR3 DNA reads TGTGCCAGCAGTGATCCAGGAGGGTTGGGGGCCAACGTCCTGACTTTC.

V usage is TRBV2 and J usage is TRBJ1-5; a possible D gene is TRBD1 (6 bases). Germline lookup yields CDR1 SNHLY and CDR2 FYNNEI. There are 15 residues in the CDR3. Between the trimmed V and J ends, which lost 5 bases and 3 bases, there was a span of 14 bases. The CDR3, as DNA: TGTGCCAGCAGTCCATTCGGACAGACCAATCAGCCCCAGCATTTT. Amino acid sequence: CASSPFGQTNQPQHF. Full variable domain (remainder filled in from reference TRBV2 and TRBJ1-5): EPEVTQTPSHQVTQMGQEVILRCVPISNHLYFYWYRQILGQKVEFLVSFYNNEISEKSEIFDDQFSVERPDGSNFTLKIRSTKLEDSAMYFCASSPFGQTNQPQHFGDGTRLSIL.

V is TRBV18 and J is TRBJ2-4; tentatively, D is TRBD1 (6 bases). There are 16 residues in the CDR3. V was cut by 6 bases and J by 3 bases, with 18 bases left in between. Germline V gene lookup returns CDR1 KGHSH and CDR2 LQKENI. This CDR3 reads CASSHNSGVGKNIQYF. The DNA of the CDR3 is TGTGCCAGCTCGCACAACTCAGGGGTTGGCAAAAACATTCAGTACTTC.

The rearrangement joins TRBV3-1 (or the pseudogene TRBV3-2) to TRBJ1-1; a weak D match, TRBD1 (5 bases). Germline CDR1 LGHDT, CDR2 YNNKEL (reference sequence). The CDR3 is 13 amino acids. Trimming took off 0 bases at V and 6 bases at J, with 8 bases between the two ends. The CDR3 coding sequence is TGTGCCAGCAGCCAAGAGTCGGGGGCTGAAGCTTTCTTT. Translated, it gives CASSQESGAEAFF.

V and J are TRBV5-1 and TRBJ1-2; unclear D gene. Germline lookup yields CDR1 SGHRS and CDR2 YFSETQ. V was cut by 2 bases and J by 2 bases, with 7 bases left in between. This CDR3 comprises 13 residues. This CDR3 reads CASSFDTNYGYTF. The DNA of the CDR3 is TGCGCCAGCAGCTTTGACACAAACTATGGCTACACCTTC.

The chain employs TRBV18 and TRBJ2-1; TRBD1 is a possible D gene (5 bases). The CDR3 runs to 15 residues. Germline values: CDR1 KGHSH, CDR2 LQKENI. Trimming cost V 3 bases and J 3 bases, with 12 bases left between them. The CDR3 is CASSPGQRGYNEQFF. CDR3 bases: TGTGCCAGCTCACCTGGACAAAGGGGCTACAATGAGCAGTTCTTC. The variable domain in full, completed from reference TRBV18 and TRBJ2-1, reads NAGVMQNPRHLVRRRGQEARLRCSPMKGHSHVYWYRQLPEEGLKFMVYLQKENIIDESGMPKERFSAEFPKEGPSILRIQQVVRGDSAAYFCASSPGQRGYNEQFFGPGTRLTVL.

The chain is built from TRBV9 and TRBJ2-7; 9 positions agree with TRBD1. V was clipped by 5 bases and J by 6 bases; unmatched bases: 9. CDR1 SGDLS and CDR2 YYNGEE come from the germline V gene. The CDR3 spans 14 residues. The CDR3 DNA reads TGTGCCAGCAGTAAGGGACAGGGAGCAGGCGAGCAGTACTTC. Amino acids: CASSKGQGAGEQYF.

By share of the sample, this clone is medium-sized (0.01 to 0.1%). This chain uses TRBV27 with TRBJ1-1; D may be TRBD1 (6 bases). Trimming removed 0 bases from V and 1 base from J, with 18 bases in between. The CDR3 length is 18 residues. Germline V gives CDR1 MNHEY, CDR2 SMNVEV (reference sequence). CDR3 nucleotide sequence: TGTGCCAGCAGTTTATCCTACAGGGCAGGGAGAGGGAACACTGAAGCTTTCTTT. Amino acids: CASSLSYRAGRGNTEAFF.

The chain joins TRBV19 to TRBJ2-2; 8 nucleotides line up with TRBD1. This CDR3 spans 15 amino acids. V was clipped by 7 bases and J by 6 bases; unmatched bases: 10. CDR1 and CDR2 (germline): LNHDA, SQIVND (reference sequence). The CDR3 DNA reads as TGTGCCAGTACCGCGGACAGGGTCCTCGCCGGGGAGCTGTTTTTT. Protein sequence: CASTADRVLAGELFF.

The chain combines TRBV12-3 or TRBV12-4 with TRBJ2-5; 7 bases are a match to TRBD1. V shed 2 bases and J 5 bases; nucleotides not matched to a gene: 2. The CDR3 runs to 13 residues. The CDR3 nucleotides are TGTGCCAGCAGTTTAACACAGGGGGAGACCCAGTACTTC. This encodes CASSLTQGETQYF.

This clone was picked up one time. The chain combines TRBV6-5 with TRBJ2-7; tentative D call: TRBD1 (5 bases). CDR3 size: 13 residues. V lost 4 bases to trimming and J lost 6 bases, with 13 bases between them. Germline assignment: CDR1 MNHEY and CDR2 SVGAGI. The CDR3 bases are TGTGCCAGCAGTTTCCAGGGATGGTCCGAGCAGTACTTC. Translating gives CASSFQGWSEQYF.

The rearrangement uses TRBV6-1 and TRBJ2-3, with 10 bases matching TRBD2. The V segment lost 4 bases and the J segment 1 base; nucleotides outside the gene matches: 5. CDR1 and CDR2 (germline): MNHNS, SASEGT. CDR3 size: 16 residues. The CDR3 loop is CASSGSSGGGTDTQYF. CDR3 nucleotides: TGTGCCAGCAGTGGCTCTAGCGGGGGAGGCACAGATACGCAGTATTTT.

The V call is TRBV15, the J call TRBJ2-5, with D unclear. This CDR3 region has 13 residues. The germline V gene encodes CDR1 LNHNV and CDR2 YYDKDF (reference sequence). Trimming pared 7 bases from V and 5 bases from J, leaving 14 bases between. DNA for the CDR3: TGTGCCACCACCCGGAGTGATTCGGAGACCCAGTACTTC. It specifies CATTRSDSETQYF.

The chain has TRBV4-1 and TRBJ2-1; 7 bases map to TRBD2. CDR1 and CDR2 from the germline V gene are MGHRA and YSYEKL. V shed 0 bases and J 3 bases; nucleotides not matched to a gene: 8. The CDR3 spans 17 residues. This CDR3 reads CASSQDRQRGNYNEQFF. CDR3 sequence (DNA): TGCGCCAGCAGCCAAGATCGGCAGCGGGGAAACTACAATGAGCAGTTCTTC.

The chain employs TRBV2 and TRBJ1-1, with TRBD1 matching 8 bases. V gave up 6 bases and J gave up 0 bases; unmatched junction bases: 6. This CDR3 spans 15 amino acids. Germline V gives CDR1 SNHLY, CDR2 FYNNEI. CDR3 sequence (DNA): TGTGCCAGCAGGTCGGACAGGGCCATGAACACTGAAGCTTTCTTT. Translated, it gives CASRSDRAMNTEAFF.

This clone occurred once. The chain links TRBV15 to TRBJ2-3, with a tentative D call TRBD1 (7 bases). V was trimmed by 0 bases and J by 4 bases, leaving 14 bases between them. The CDR3 runs 16 residues. Germline CDR1 reads LNHNV; CDR2 reads YYDKDF (reference sequence). The CDR3 nucleotides are TGTGCCACCAGCAGAGATCGGAGGGGGCTCGCAGATACGCAGTATTTT. Translated: CATSRDRRGLADTQYF.